A selection of T cell receptor beta chains follows, all from one sample in a study of blood T cell repertoires in COVID-19. Only in-frame clones appear in the TCRdb table, and some are missing; sequencing was by immunoSEQ multiplex PCR. The repertoire includes 250,000 to 350,000 clones, almost 90% of them detected once, and 1.5% to 2% sits in the top ten. What was sequenced was PBMCs or T cells enriched from blood (not recorded which). These receptors originate from a woman aged 18-29 years with acute COVID-19. Each CDR3 is given with its conserved first and last residue. A row's size may be missing; if present it is once, few, many or a size class.

cdr3_aa: CASSYRQGSNEKLFF; j_call: TRBJ1-4; v_call: TRBV5-8; clone_size: -
cdr3_aa: CASRGLDYGYTF; j_call: TRBJ1-2; v_call: TRBV28; clone_size: once
cdr3_aa: CASSAGTGNYGYTF; j_call: TRBJ1-2; v_call: TRBV28; clone_size: -
cdr3_aa: CASRTYGSGTGELFF; j_call: TRBJ2-2; v_call: TRBV2; clone_size: -
cdr3_aa: CASSLPRRLADSYEQYF; j_call: TRBJ2-7; v_call: TRBV28; clone_size: -
cdr3_aa: CASSREPGGGSNGELFF; j_call: TRBJ2-2; v_call: TRBV4-2; clone_size: once
cdr3_aa: CSASRQAQPQHF; j_call: TRBJ1-5; v_call: TRBV20-1; clone_size: -
cdr3_aa: CASSPLGQGRGSPLHF; j_call: TRBJ1-6; v_call: TRBV18; clone_size: -
cdr3_aa: CATSDFRDSATGELFF; j_call: TRBJ2-2; v_call: TRBV24-1; clone_size: -
cdr3_aa: CASMSHGYTF; j_call: TRBJ1-2; v_call: TRBV6-5; clone_size: -
cdr3_aa: CASSKPGGQFSNQPQHF; j_call: TRBJ1-5; v_call: TRBV21-1; clone_size: -
cdr3_aa: CASSHRQGAKGYTF; j_call: TRBJ1-2; v_call: TRBV3-1/TRBV3-2; clone_size: -
cdr3_aa: CASSLDLRPDRGGYEQYF; j_call: TRBJ2-7; v_call: TRBV11-2; clone_size: -
cdr3_aa: CASSFAGGWETQYF; j_call: TRBJ2-5; v_call: TRBV5-4; clone_size: -
cdr3_aa: CASSQSSNRGEKLFF; j_call: TRBJ1-4; v_call: TRBV2; clone_size: few
cdr3_aa: CASSPSLADKDEQYF; j_call: TRBJ2-7; v_call: TRBV3-1/TRBV3-2; clone_size: -
cdr3_aa: CASSILAGEPDTQYF; j_call: TRBJ2-3; v_call: TRBV6-5; clone_size: -
cdr3_aa: CAISGPRTSGESSYNEQFF; j_call: TRBJ2-1; v_call: TRBV10-3; clone_size: -
cdr3_aa: CASSQVGSYSYNEQFF; j_call: TRBJ2-1; v_call: TRBV4-3; clone_size: -
cdr3_aa: CASSLTGSGDGNTIYF; j_call: TRBJ1-3; v_call: TRBV18; clone_size: -
cdr3_aa: CASSFSTGNNEKLFF; j_call: TRBJ1-4; v_call: TRBV7-9; clone_size: -
cdr3_aa: CASSSRAGPSYNEQFF; j_call: TRBJ2-1; v_call: TRBV7-9; clone_size: few
cdr3_aa: CASSQAWQGGNSPLHF; j_call: TRBJ1-6; v_call: TRBV3-1/TRBV3-2; clone_size: -
cdr3_aa: CASSQLAGGYTDTQYF; j_call: TRBJ2-3; v_call: TRBV4-3; clone_size: -
cdr3_aa: CASSDTDRLNQPQHF; j_call: TRBJ1-5; v_call: TRBV25-1; clone_size: -
cdr3_aa: CASSLDRQVANSPLHF; j_call: TRBJ1-6; v_call: TRBV7-2; clone_size: once
cdr3_aa: CASSDQGTGELFF; j_call: TRBJ2-2; v_call: TRBV25-1; clone_size: -